This entry concerns a single T cell receptor (beta chain). The data originate from a study of blood T cell repertoires in COVID-19. Study in general: Sites across the United States, Italy and Spain contributed samples from acute and convalescent COVID-19. PBMCs, B-cell-depleted T cells, or T cells were the source of the cDNA or gDNA that made up the material.

Authors' methods: Counts of nucleated cells, estimated from reference gene primer amplification, were obtained. The method was immunoSEQ multiplex PCR; TCRdb's version includes in-frame clones alone and lacks a portion of them. D and trimming come from the DNA, and the V and J calls and clone size come from that table. The repertoire has around 140,000 clones, about four fifths of them found once; the top ten carry about 5%. With 0 bases clipped from V and 9 bases from J, the junction kept 5 bases outside the gene matches. This CDR3 spans 16 amino acids. Germline V gene data show CDR1 as LNHNV and CDR2 as YYDKDF (reference sequence).

The chain joins TRBV15 to TRBJ1-6, with 10 bases aligning to TRBD1. The sample comprised peripheral blood. This TCR was sampled from a human donor in a cohort sampled during active COVID-19. This chain's CDR3 is CATSRDMTGGASPLHF. DNA for the CDR3: TGTGCCACCAGCAGAGATATGACAGGGGGCGCTTCACCCCTCCACTTT.